The rows below give T cell receptor beta chains drawn from one sample of a study of OX40 agonist ivuxolimab in advanced cancers. TCRdb's table, derived via immunoSEQ multiplex PCR, lists solely in-frame clones and lacks some. The data hold 8,000 or so clones, with almost 90% observed a single time. Sample: CD4+ or CD8+ T cells sorted from blood, taken in a trial of the OX40 agonist ivuxolimab. The origin of the receptors is an adult with an advanced solid tumor such as melanoma, head and neck, liver or kidney cancer. Each CDR3 is given without its conserved first and last residue. Each record gives: J gene, CDR3 length, D gene, V gene, clone size, CDR3 protein. D genes are given only for firm matches. Some rows mark clone size as missing; the rest say once, few, many or name a class of expanded clone.

j_call: TRBJ1-6; cdr3_length: 11; d_call: .; v_call: TRBV6-5; clone_size: once; cdr3_aa: ASSYQGHSPLH
j_call: TRBJ2-1; cdr3_length: 14; d_call: TRBD1; v_call: TRBV5-1; clone_size: .; cdr3_aa: ASSRGQSNSYNEQF
j_call: TRBJ2-2; cdr3_length: 12; d_call: .; v_call: TRBV15; clone_size: .; cdr3_aa: ATSRDLARGELF
j_call: TRBJ2-7; cdr3_length: 12; d_call: .; v_call: TRBV5-1; clone_size: .; cdr3_aa: ASSTTGGSYEQY
j_call: TRBJ1-1; cdr3_length: 13; d_call: TRBD1; v_call: TRBV2; clone_size: large; cdr3_aa: ASTDRGLGNTEAF
j_call: TRBJ1-2; cdr3_length: 13; d_call: TRBD1; v_call: TRBV6-5; clone_size: few; cdr3_aa: ASSLGTAPFDGYT
j_call: TRBJ2-1; cdr3_length: 12; d_call: TRBD2; v_call: TRBV30; clone_size: .; cdr3_aa: AWSAGTSVHEQF
j_call: TRBJ1-2; cdr3_length: 13; d_call: TRBD1; v_call: TRBV14; clone_size: .; cdr3_aa: ASSQEHNWDSLYT
j_call: TRBJ1-3; cdr3_length: 12; d_call: .; v_call: TRBV14; clone_size: .; cdr3_aa: ASSQQGAGNTIY
j_call: TRBJ2-2; cdr3_length: 12; d_call: .; v_call: TRBV28; clone_size: .; cdr3_aa: ASSLQLNTGELF